The entry below gives a single T cell receptor (beta chain) sequence along with its context. Its antigen is currently unknown. Given a much more abundant clone one base away, this may be a read error. The authors made cDNA by 5'RACE with 10-nucleotide random UMIs. From 15-18 subjects, every sequencing run obtained over 190 million TCR-beta sequences. MiXCR, run by TCRdb on the 5' RACE reads, gives a single entry per CDR3 protein. Among over 60,000 distinct CDR3 sequences listed, just over 5% were seen once. These data originate in a study of neurological immune-mediated disorders. Study conclusions and caveats: The greatest TCR clonal expansion occurred in HTLV-1-associated myelopathy and the least in multiple sclerosis, which fell below healthy controls.

Unsorted libraries were derived from 2 million PBMCs stored at -80 C. There are 16 residues in the CDR3. Germline CDR1 reads SGHRS; CDR2 reads YFSETQ. Sequenced input: PBMCs. The receptor was isolated from a young woman with multiple sclerosis. V is TRBV5-1 and J is TRBJ2-6; TRBD1 might be the D (5 bases). The CDR3 here is CASSSTTASGAKVLTF. As DNA, the CDR3 is TGCGCCAGCAGCTCCACGACCGCCTCTGGGGCCAAAGTCCTGACTTTC. Using reference TRBV5-1 and TRBJ2-6 for the parts outside the CDR3, the full variable domain is KAGVTQTPRYLIKTRGQQVTLSCSPISGHRSVSWYQQTPGQGLQFLFEYFSETQRNKGNFPGRFSGRQFSNSRSEMNVSTLELGDSALYLCASSSTTASGAKVLTFGAGSRLTVL.